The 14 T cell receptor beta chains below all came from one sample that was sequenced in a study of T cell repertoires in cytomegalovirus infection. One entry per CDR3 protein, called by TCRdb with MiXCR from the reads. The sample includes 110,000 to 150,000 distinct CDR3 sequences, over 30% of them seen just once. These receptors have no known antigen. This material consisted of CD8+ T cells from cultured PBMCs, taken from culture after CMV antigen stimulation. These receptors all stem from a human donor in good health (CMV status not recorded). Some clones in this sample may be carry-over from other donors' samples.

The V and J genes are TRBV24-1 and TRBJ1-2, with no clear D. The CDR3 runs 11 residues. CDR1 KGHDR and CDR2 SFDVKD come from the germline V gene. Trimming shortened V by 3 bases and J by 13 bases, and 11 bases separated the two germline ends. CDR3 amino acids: CATSDQVRFTF. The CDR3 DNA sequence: TGTGCCACCAGTGATCAAGTAAGGTTCACCTTC.

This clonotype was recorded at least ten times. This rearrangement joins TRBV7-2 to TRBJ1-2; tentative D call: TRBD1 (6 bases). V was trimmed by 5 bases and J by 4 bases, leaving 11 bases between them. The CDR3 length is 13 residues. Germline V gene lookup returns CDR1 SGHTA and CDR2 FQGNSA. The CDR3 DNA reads TGTGCCAGCAGCCCGGGGACACTCTATGGCTACACCTTC. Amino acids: CASSPGTLYGYTF.

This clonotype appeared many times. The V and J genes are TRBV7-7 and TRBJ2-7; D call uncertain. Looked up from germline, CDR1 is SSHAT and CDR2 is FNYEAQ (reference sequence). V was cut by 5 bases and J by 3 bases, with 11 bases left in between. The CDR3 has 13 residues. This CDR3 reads CASSPGSFYEQYF. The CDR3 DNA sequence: TGTGCCAGCAGCCCTGGGTCTTTCTACGAGCAGTACTTC.

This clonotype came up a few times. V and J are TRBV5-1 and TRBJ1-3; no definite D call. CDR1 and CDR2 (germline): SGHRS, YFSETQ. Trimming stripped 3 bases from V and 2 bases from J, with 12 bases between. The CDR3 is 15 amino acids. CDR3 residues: CASSWGTAAGNTIYF. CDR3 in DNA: TGCGCCAGCAGCTGGGGTACCGCGGCTGGAAACACCATATATTTT.

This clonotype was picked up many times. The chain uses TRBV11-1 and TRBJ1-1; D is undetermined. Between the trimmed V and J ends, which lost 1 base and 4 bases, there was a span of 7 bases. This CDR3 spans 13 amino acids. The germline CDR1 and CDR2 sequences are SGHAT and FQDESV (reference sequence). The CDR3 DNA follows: TGTGCCAGCAGCTTAGAGGGCGGCACTGAAGCTTTCTTT. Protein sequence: CASSLEGGTEAFF.

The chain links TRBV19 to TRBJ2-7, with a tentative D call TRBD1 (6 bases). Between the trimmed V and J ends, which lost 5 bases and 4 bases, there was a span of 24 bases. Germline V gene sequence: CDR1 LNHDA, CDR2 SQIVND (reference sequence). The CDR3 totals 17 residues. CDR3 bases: TGTGCCAGTAGTCTCCGGACAGATCCTAGTATCCCATACGAGCAGTACTTC. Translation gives CASSLRTDPSIPYEQYF.

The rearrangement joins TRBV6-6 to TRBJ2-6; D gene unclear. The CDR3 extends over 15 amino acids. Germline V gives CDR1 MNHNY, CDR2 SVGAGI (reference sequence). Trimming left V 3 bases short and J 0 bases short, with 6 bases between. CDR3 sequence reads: CASSYDNSGANVLTF. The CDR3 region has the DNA TGTGCCAGCAGTTATGACAACTCTGGGGCCAACGTCCTGACTTTC.

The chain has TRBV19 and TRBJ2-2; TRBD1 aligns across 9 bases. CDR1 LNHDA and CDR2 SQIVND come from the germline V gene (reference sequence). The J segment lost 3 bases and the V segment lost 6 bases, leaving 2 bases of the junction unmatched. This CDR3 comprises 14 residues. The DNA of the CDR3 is TGTGCCAGTAGCTACAGGGGGCACACCGGGGAGCTGTTTTTT. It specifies CASSYRGHTGELFF.

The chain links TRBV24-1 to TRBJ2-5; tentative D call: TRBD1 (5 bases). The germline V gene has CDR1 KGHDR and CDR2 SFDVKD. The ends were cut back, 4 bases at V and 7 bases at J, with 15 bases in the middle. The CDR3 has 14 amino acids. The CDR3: CATSDRTTPPTQYF. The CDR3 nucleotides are TGTGCCACCAGTGACCGGACAACCCCACCGACCCAGTACTTC.

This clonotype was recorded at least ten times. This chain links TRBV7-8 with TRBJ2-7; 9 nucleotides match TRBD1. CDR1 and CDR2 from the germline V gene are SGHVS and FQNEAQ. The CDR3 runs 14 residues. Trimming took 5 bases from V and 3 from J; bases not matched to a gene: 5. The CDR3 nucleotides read TGTGCCAGCAGCCCCGGGACAGGGTTCTACGAGCAGTACTTC. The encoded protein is CASSPGTGFYEQYF.

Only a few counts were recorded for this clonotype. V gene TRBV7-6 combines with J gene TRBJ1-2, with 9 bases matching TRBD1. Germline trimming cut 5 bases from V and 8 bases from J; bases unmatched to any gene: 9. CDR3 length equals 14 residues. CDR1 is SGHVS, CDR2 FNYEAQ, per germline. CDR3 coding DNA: TGTGCCAGCAGCACCGGGACAGGGAGTGTGGGCTACACCTTC. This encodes CASSTGTGSVGYTF.

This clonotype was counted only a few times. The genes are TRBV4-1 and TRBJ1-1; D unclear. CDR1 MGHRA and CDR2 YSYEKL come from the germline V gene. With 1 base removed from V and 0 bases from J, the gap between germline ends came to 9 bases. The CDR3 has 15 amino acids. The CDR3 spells CASSQGVSMNTEAFF. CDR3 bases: TGCGCCAGCAGCCAAGGGGTCTCCATGAACACTGAAGCTTTCTTT.

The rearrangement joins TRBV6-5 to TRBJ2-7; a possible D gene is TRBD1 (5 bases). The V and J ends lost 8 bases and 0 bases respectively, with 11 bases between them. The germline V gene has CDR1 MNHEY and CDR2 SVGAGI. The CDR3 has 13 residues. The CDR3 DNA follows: TGTGCCAGCCAATTGACAGCCTCCTACGAGCAGTACTTC. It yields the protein CASQLTASYEQYF.

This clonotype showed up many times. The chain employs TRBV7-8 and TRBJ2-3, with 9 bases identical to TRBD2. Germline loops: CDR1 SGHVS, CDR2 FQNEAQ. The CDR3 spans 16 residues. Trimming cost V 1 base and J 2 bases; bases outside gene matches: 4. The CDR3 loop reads CASSLVSGGHTDTQYF. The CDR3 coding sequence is TGTGCCAGCAGCTTAGTCAGCGGGGGGCACACAGATACGCAGTATTTT. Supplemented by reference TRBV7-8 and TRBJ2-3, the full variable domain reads GAGVSQSPRYKVAKRGQDVALRCDPISGHVSLFWYQQALGQGPEFLTYFQNEAQLDKSGLPSDRFFAERPEGSVSTLKIQRTQQEDSAVYLCASSLVSGGHTDTQYFGPGTRLTVL.